The rows below give T cell receptor beta chains drawn from one sample of a study of T-cell memory formation after mild COVID-19. TCRdb passed the 5' RACE reads through MiXCR, listing each CDR3 protein once. The sample records around 340,000 distinct CDR3 sequences, over 20% being singletons. What was sequenced was PBMCs or a T cell subset sorted from them (not recorded which). Every receptor here comes from an adult woman who had mild COVID-19 (a few samples of this study predate the infection). Cell type and time point are not known. Both conserved end residues are part of each CDR3. Each record gives: J gene, clone size, V gene, D gene, CDR3 DNA, CDR3 protein. D genes are given only for firm matches. Part of the rows lack a size; the others show once, few, many or a class for expanded clones.

J: TRBJ1-5
size: few
V: TRBV6-6
D: -
DNA: TGTGCCAGCAGTTACTCGAGCAGGGGAGGGTTGTATAATCAGCCCCAGCATTTT
CDR3: CASSYSSRGGLYNQPQHF

J: TRBJ2-1
size: few
V: TRBV20-1
D: TRBD2
DNA: TGCAGTGCTAGAGTCAGAGCGGGGGGCTTATACAATGAGCAGTTCTTC
CDR3: CSARVRAGGLYNEQFF

J: TRBJ2-1
size: few
V: TRBV19
D: TRBD1
DNA: TGTGCCAGTACCCAGGGGGGACAGGGCTCTGGTGAGCAGTTCTTC
CDR3: CASTQGGQGSGEQFF

J: TRBJ1-2
size: few
V: TRBV10-3
D: -
DNA: TGTGCCGTCTGGAAGGGGGATGTCTATGGCTACACCTTC
CDR3: CAVWKGDVYGYTF

J: TRBJ2-4
size: few
V: TRBV9
D: TRBD1
DNA: TGTGCCAGCAGCGAAGGTGGGACAGGGAACATTCAGTACTTC
CDR3: CASSEGGTGNIQYF

J: TRBJ2-1
size: -
V: TRBV19
D: -
DNA: TGTGCCAGTAGTATGGGGAGTAGCTCCTACAATGAGCAGTTCTTC
CDR3: CASSMGSSSYNEQFF

J: TRBJ2-7
size: -
V: TRBV29-1
D: -
DNA: TGCAGCGTTGGTGGCGGGATACAGGGAGGGCGCGAGCAGTACTTC
CDR3: CSVGGGIQGGREQYF

J: TRBJ2-5
size: few
V: TRBV24-1
D: -
DNA: TGTGCCACCAGTGACGGGACGGAACCTCGAGAGACCCAGTACTTC
CDR3: CATSDGTEPRETQYF

J: TRBJ1-2
size: few
V: TRBV5-1
D: TRBD1
DNA: TGCGCCAGCAGCTTGGATTTGGGGGACAGGGGATCCTATGGCTACACCTTC
CDR3: CASSLDLGDRGSYGYTF

J: TRBJ1-4
size: few
V: TRBV6-6
D: -
DNA: TGTGCCAGCAGAATAACAGGATATTCTAATGAAAAACTGTTTTTT
CDR3: CASRITGYSNEKLFF

J: TRBJ2-3
size: few
V: TRBV12-3/TRBV12-4
D: TRBD1
DNA: TGTGCCAGCAGTTTAGCGACGAGGGGGCCGAACACAGATACGCAGTATTTT
CDR3: CASSLATRGPNTDTQYF

J: TRBJ2-3
size: -
V: TRBV15
D: -
DNA: TGTGCCACCAGCAGGGGGACACCGGGCACAGATACGCAGTATTTT
CDR3: CATSRGTPGTDTQYF

J: TRBJ2-2
size: -
V: TRBV7-3
D: -
DNA: TGTGCCAGCAGCTTAATCCCAGGGTCAACCGGGGAGCTGTTTTTT
CDR3: CASSLIPGSTGELFF